This TCR beta chain comes out of a study of T cell clonotyping in hematopoietic cell transplantation listed by TCRdb under 2021. In the study overall: The study collected 135 blood samples from some 35 consecutive transplant recipients and their related donors. Patients were recruited between September 2015 and 2017 and followed until late 2020 or death. The paper as a whole reports these results and caveats: Just a small fraction of recipient repertoires overlapped with donor repertoires, and more than 95% appeared de novo at the given depth. A decrease in recipient TCR diversity was observed after transplant, and a progressive increase in pathologically expanded clonotypes was seen from day 30 to day 180. The sample size was limited, and CD4 and CD8 repertoire contributions could not be separated because cells were not sorted. Broader TCR repertoire diversity after transplant was predicted by Inverse Simpson Index values from donors and from recipients before transplant.

Blood samples for TCR beta sequencing were given by related transplant donors. Nuclei Lysis Solution was used to extract genomic DNA from fresh or cryopreserved unfractionated peripheral blood mononuclear cells. A remark on this clone: The antigen this receptor binds is unknown. No much larger clone is present one base from it, and per-base qualities are unavailable.

According to the germline V gene (reference sequence), CDR1 reads LNHDA and CDR2 reads SQIVND. Trimming leaves V shorter by 8 bases and J shorter by 5 bases, with the junction holding 14 bases beyond the gene matches. There are 16 amino acids in the CDR3, from cysteine to phenylalanine inclusive. Just CDR3 DNA is preserved here, 48 bases in frame from base 1. The immunoSEQ assay, a bias-controlled multiplex PCR using V- and J-specific primers, was used to amplify TCR beta CDR3 regions from genomic DNA. In a second PCR step, a proprietary barcode and Illumina adapter sequences were attached to the CDR3 amplicons. CDR3 libraries were sequenced on an Illumina MiSeq instrument. The original methods were these. Export and quality control were performed with immunoSEQ Analyzer 3.0, and downstream analyses were performed with R Bioconductor and Immunarch. Only productive rearrangements within the normalized downsampled data set were used in the calculation of repertoire metrics. Clonotypes larger than 5 templates in the normalized cohort were defined as pathologically expanded. Repertoire diversity was measured with the Inverse Simpson Index. CMV-specificity analyses were carried out on the non-normalized data set to capture all clonotypes. Entries here come from immuneACCESS through TCRdb and include only in-frame sequences with V and J called. Some clones fail to appear in such tables; in the studies checked, an unresolved V gene covers under half of the shortfall, and the cause of the remainder is unknown. D and trimming were read from the DNA, whereas the V and J calls and clone size are those reported in that table. This sample has around 37,000 clones in its table, and around 96% of those were observed once. The ten largest clones add up to roughly 0.9% of the sample.

This receptor was obtained from a man aged 30 to 45 in good health. Some clones in this sample may be carry-over from other donors' samples. The V and J segments used are TRBV19 and TRBJ2-2; TRBD2 agrees with 7 junctional bases. Sample: peripheral blood mononuclear cells. The CDR3 has the sequence CASANALADLTGELFF. The DNA sequence is TGTGCCAGTGCGAACGCTCTAGCGGACTTAACCGGGGAGCTGTTTTTT.